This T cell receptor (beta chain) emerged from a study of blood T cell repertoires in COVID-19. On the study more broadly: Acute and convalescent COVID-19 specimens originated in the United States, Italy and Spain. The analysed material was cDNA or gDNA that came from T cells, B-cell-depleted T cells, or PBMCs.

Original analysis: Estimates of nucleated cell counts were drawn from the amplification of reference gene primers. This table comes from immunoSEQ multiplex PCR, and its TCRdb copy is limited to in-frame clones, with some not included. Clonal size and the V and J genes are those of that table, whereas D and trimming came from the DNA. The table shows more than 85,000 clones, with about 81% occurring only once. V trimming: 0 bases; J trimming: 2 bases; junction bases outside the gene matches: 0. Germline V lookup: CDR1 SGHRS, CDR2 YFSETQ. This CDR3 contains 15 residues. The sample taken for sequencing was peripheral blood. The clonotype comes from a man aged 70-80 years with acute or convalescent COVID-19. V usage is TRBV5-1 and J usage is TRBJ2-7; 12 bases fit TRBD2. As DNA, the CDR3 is TGCGCCAGCAGCTTGGGACTAGCGGGGGCCTACGAGCAGTACTTC. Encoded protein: CASSLGLAGAYEQYF.